A single sample is the source of the 27 T cell receptor beta chains below, sequenced in a study of T cell responses to AZD1222 COVID-19 vaccine. TCRdb's copy holds only in-frame clones and misses some; the assay was immunoSEQ multiplex PCR. The table shows tens of thousands of clones, with approximately 78% occurring only once. The source was peripheral blood, collected on day 0 of AZD1222 vaccination. All receptors derive from an adult in good health.

The chain joins TRBV12-3 or TRBV12-4 to TRBJ1-5; D not certain. Deletions cut 1 base from V and 9 bases from J, with 4 bases between. The CDR3 length is 11 residues. DNA of the CDR3: TGTGCCAGCAGTTTAGGCGGGCCCCAGCATTTT. It yields the protein CASSLGGPQHF.

The chain uses TRBV5-1 and TRBJ1-2; possibly TRBD1 for D (5 bases). Trimming pared 0 bases from V and 3 bases from J, leaving 12 bases between. The germline V gene has CDR1 SGHRS and CDR2 YFSETQ. The CDR3 consists of 15 residues. This chain's CDR3 is CASSLVPGTDYGYTF. CDR3 sequence (DNA): TGCGCCAGCAGCTTGGTGCCGGGGACTGACTATGGCTACACCTTC.

The chain uses TRBV12-2 and TRBJ2-7; the D call of TRBD2 is as the table states it, not checked on the DNA. TRBV12-2 is a pseudogene locus. The length of the CDR3 is 20 residues. CDR3 coding DNA: TGTGCAAGTCGCTTAGCTTGGGATGCGGAGACTAGCGGGAGGTGGTACGAGCAGTACTTC. Its protein is CASRLAWDAETSGRWYEQYF.

The chain couples TRBV5-1 to TRBJ2-3; TRBD2 matches 11 bases. In germline, CDR1 is SGHRS, CDR2 YFSETQ. V lost 7 bases and J lost 3; bases outside the gene matches: 7. The CDR3 spans 15 residues. The CDR3 sequence: CASQNLAGGTDTQYF. The CDR3 DNA sequence: TGCGCCAGCCAGAACCTAGCGGGAGGTACAGATACGCAGTATTTT.

This clone was counted a few times. This chain links TRBV2 with TRBJ2-7; the D call may be TRBD1 or TRBD2 (5 bases each). The CDR3 consists of 13 residues. V was pared by 3 bases and J by 3 bases, with 9 bases between. The germline gives CDR1 SNHLY, CDR2 FYNNEI. DNA of the CDR3: TGTGCCAGCAGTGAGGGACGCTACTACGAGCAGTACTTC. Its protein is CASSEGRYYEQYF.

CDR3 sequence: CASMVGDSRGQPQHF. DNA for the CDR3: TGTGCCAGCATGGTTGGTGACAGCCGGGGCCAGCCCCAGCATTTT. The rearrangement uses TRBV6-5 and TRBJ1-5; possibly TRBD1 for D (5 bases). Deletions cut 7 bases from V and 7 bases from J, with 20 bases between. The V gene's germline CDR1 is MNHEY and CDR2 SVGAGI. The CDR3 spans 15 residues.

V usage is TRBV7-2 and J usage is TRBJ1-4; 8 bases are a match to TRBD1. CDR1 is SGHTA and CDR2 is FQGNSA in the germline V gene. The CDR3 contains 13 residues. V shed 5 bases and J 8 bases; nucleotides not matched to a gene: 4. DNA for the CDR3: TGTGCCAGCAGCGTACAGGGGGGGGAAAAACTGTTTTTT. Protein: CASSVQGGEKLFF.

The genes are TRBV29-1 and TRBJ2-7, with D perhaps matching TRBD1 (6 bases). V shed 3 bases and J shed 3 bases, with 12 bases lying between them. Germline V CDR1 and CDR2: SQVTM, ANQGSEA. This CDR3 region has 13 residues. The CDR3 region has the DNA TGCAGCGTTGAGGGCAGGGGATACTACGAGCAGTACTTC. This translates into CSVEGRGYYEQYF.

J is TRBJ2-2 and V is TRBV6-5; no definite D call. V was trimmed by 4 bases and J by 1 base, leaving 7 bases between them. In germline, CDR1 is MNHEY, CDR2 SVGAGI. This CDR3 has 14 residues. CDR3 amino acids: CASSFRRNTGELFF. The CDR3 bases are TGTGCCAGCAGTTTTAGAAGGAACACCGGGGAGCTGTTTTTT.

The genes are TRBV10-3 and TRBJ2-7, with TRBD1 matching 7 bases. The CDR3 spans 12 residues. Per the germline V gene, CDR1 is ENHRY and CDR2 is SYGVKD. V lost 9 bases, J lost 0 bases, and 2 bases stayed unmatched. The CDR3 here is CAMGQSSYEQYF. The DNA of the CDR3 is TGTGCCATGGGACAGAGCTCCTACGAGCAGTACTTC.

As to this clone: At the DNA level, this CDR3 is encoded by other sequences in the same sample as well. The CDR3 DNA follows: TGTGCCAGCAGCTTATATAGTGGAAACACCATATATTTT. Amino acid sequence: CASSLYSGNTIYF. This chain connects TRBV7-2 to TRBJ1-3; D not resolved. Germline CDR1 reads SGHTA; CDR2 reads FQGNSA. V lost 2 bases to trimming and J lost 3 bases, with 5 bases between them. The CDR3 totals 13 residues.

By share, this clone counts as medium-sized. The CDR3 DNA reads as TGTGCCAGCAGTTTCCAGGGGGGGGAGCAGTACTTC. Its translation is CASSFQGGEQYF. The rearrangement links TRBV12-3 or TRBV12-4 to TRBJ2-7; D is possibly TRBD1 or TRBD2 (7 bases each). CDR3 length: 12 amino acids. V lost 3 bases and J 7 bases, leaving 10 bases between the germline ends.

This clone was counted many times. The chain couples TRBV29-1 to TRBJ2-2; 7 bases are a match to TRBD1. This CDR3 contains 14 residues. The V segment lost 6 bases and the J segment 0 bases; nucleotides outside the gene matches: 4. Germline V gene sequence: CDR1 SQVTM, CDR2 ANQGSEA. The CDR3 protein is CSVGQRPNTGELFF. The CDR3 DNA sequence: TGCAGCGTGGGACAGAGGCCGAACACCGGGGAGCTGTTTTTT.

The chain has TRBV6-1 and TRBJ1-2, with TRBD1 identical over 7 bases. From germline, CDR1 is MNHNS and CDR2 SASEGT. After removal of 4 bases from V and 6 bases from J, the junction contained 14 bases not matched to a gene. This CDR3 has 16 amino acids. CDR3 in amino acids: CASSGRPGQNTDGYTF. In nucleotides, the CDR3 is TGTGCCAGCAGTGGACGTCCGGGACAGAATACAGATGGCTACACCTTC.

The table lists this clone with a few counts. This chain joins TRBV15 and TRBJ2-1, with TRBD2 identical over 8 bases. J gave up 0 bases and V 5 bases, and 3 bases lay outside the gene matches. This CDR3 has 15 amino acids. CDR1 and CDR2 from the germline V gene are LNHNV and YYDKDF (reference sequence). For the CDR3, the DNA is TGTGCCACCAGCTTGGGGACTAGCTCCTACAATGAGCAGTTCTTC. Translation: CATSLGTSSYNEQFF.

The chain is built from TRBV7-9 and TRBJ1-1; a possible D gene is TRBD1 (5 bases). The V end was cut by 0 bases, the J end by 4 bases, with 12 bases between. The CDR3 runs to 15 residues. Germline V gene lookup returns CDR1 SEHNR and CDR2 FQNEAQ (reference sequence). The CDR3 spells CASSLAPRGSTEAFF. CDR3 DNA: TGTGCCAGCAGCTTAGCCCCGCGGGGGAGCACTGAAGCTTTCTTT.

This chain connects TRBV7-9 to TRBJ2-7; 8 bases are shared with TRBD2. The trim removed 6 bases at V and 6 bases at J, leaving 4 bases unmatched. CDR3 length equals 12 residues. Germline assignment: CDR1 SEHNR and CDR2 FQNEAQ (reference sequence). The CDR3 sequence is CASSLLAAEQYF. CDR3 nucleotide sequence: TGTGCCAGCAGTTTACTAGCGGCCGAGCAGTACTTC.

This clone came up a few times. V gene TRBV30 combines with J gene TRBJ1-4; no definite D call. Germline V gives CDR1 GTSNPN, CDR2 SVGIG (reference sequence). The CDR3 spans 12 residues. Trimming stripped 2 bases from V and 5 bases from J, with 6 bases between. The CDR3 loop is CAWSPRNEKLFF. CDR3 bases: TGTGCCTGGAGTCCGCGGAATGAAAAACTGTTTTTT.

The chain employs TRBV7-8 and TRBJ2-5, with 7 bases that match TRBD2. Germline CDR1 is SGHVS and CDR2 is FQNEAQ. V shed 1 base and J 3 bases; nucleotides not matched to a gene: 8. The CDR3 is made up of 16 amino acids. The CDR3 DNA reads as TGTGCCAGCAGCTTAGTTGGCGGACTAGGTGAAGAGACCCAGTACTTC. Translated, it gives CASSLVGGLGEETQYF.

The chain is built from TRBV5-6 and TRBJ1-3; D ambiguous. The V end lost 4 bases, the J end lost 4 bases, and 9 bases lay between the germline ends. The CDR3 has 13 residues. Germline CDR1 and CDR2: SGHDT and YYEEEE. The CDR3 bases are TGTGCCAGCAGCCCGATCATGGGAAACACCATATATTTT. This encodes CASSPIMGNTIYF.

J is TRBJ2-5 and V is TRBV5-4; D gene unclear. Germline-derived CDR1 and CDR2 are SGHNT and YYREEE (reference sequence). Trimming removed 0 bases at V and 1 base at J, with 7 bases between. The CDR3 length is 14 residues. In nucleotides, the CDR3 is TGTGCCAGCAGCTTGGTAGGGTTCCAAGAGACCCAGTACTTC. This codes for CASSLVGFQETQYF.

The chain recombines TRBV7-7 with TRBJ2-3; the D gene is possibly TRBD2 (6 bases). Germline V gene lookup returns CDR1 SSHAT and CDR2 FNYEAQ (reference sequence). The ends were cut back, 5 bases at V and 4 bases at J, with 16 bases in the middle. The CDR3 spans 15 residues. CDR3 amino acids: CASSRGLPPADTQYF. CDR3 in DNA: TGTGCCAGCAGCCGGGGACTTCCCCCTGCAGATACGCAGTATTTT.

The V call is TRBV5-4, the J call TRBJ1-2; the match to TRBD1 covers 9 bases. J gave up 3 bases and V 0 bases, and 0 bases lay outside the gene matches. The CDR3 length is 14 residues. The V gene's germline CDR1 is SGHNT and CDR2 YYREEE (reference sequence). The CDR3 DNA follows: TGTGCCAGCAGCTTGGGGGACAGGGACTATGGCTACACCTTC. This gives the protein CASSLGDRDYGYTF.

The count of this clone is one. The genes are TRBV7-2 and TRBJ2-7, with D maybe TRBD2 (6 bases). This CDR3 region has 15 residues. V was trimmed by 5 bases and J by 5 bases, leaving 19 bases between them. Germline lookup yields CDR1 SGHTA and CDR2 FQGNSA. CDR3 protein: CASSMVAVGSDEQYF. DNA of the CDR3: TGTGCCAGCAGCATGGTAGCGGTCGGGAGTGACGAGCAGTACTTC. The variable domain in full, completed from reference TRBV7-2 and TRBJ2-7, reads GAGVSQSPSNKVTEKGKDVELRCDPISGHTALYWYRQSLGQGLEFLIYFQGNSAPDKSGLPSDRFSAERTGGSVSTLTIQRTQQEDSAVYLCASSMVAVGSDEQYFGPGTRLTVT.

The genes are TRBV29-1 and TRBJ2-3; 9 bases map to TRBD1. This CDR3 region has 14 residues. In germline, CDR1 is SQVTM, CDR2 ANQGSEA. J gave up 3 bases and V 6 bases, and 7 bases lay outside the gene matches. The CDR3 nucleotides are TGCAGCGTACTAGGGACAGGGTGGACAGATACGCAGTATTTT. Its translation: CSVLGTGWTDTQYF.

As DNA, the CDR3 is TGTGCCAGCAGCTTACAGGTCTTAGCACCCGGGGAGCTGTTTTTT. It encodes CASSLQVLAPGELFF. The chain couples TRBV7-9 to TRBJ2-2, with D unresolved. Trimming stripped 2 bases from V and 6 bases from J, with 13 bases between. The CDR3 is 15 residues long. From germline, CDR1 is SEHNR and CDR2 FQNEAQ (reference sequence). The complete variable domain, with remaining parts taken from reference TRBV7-9 and TRBJ2-2, reads DTGVSQNPRHKITKRGQNVTFRCDPISEHNRLYWYRQTLGQGPEFLTYFQNEAQLEKSRLLSDRFSAERPKGSFSTLEIQRTEQGDSAMYLCASSLQVLAPGELFFGEGSRLTVL.

Only a few counts were recorded for this clone. The chain carries TRBV24-1 and TRBJ2-2; D might be TRBD2 (5 bases). Per the germline V gene, CDR1 is KGHDR and CDR2 is SFDVKD. Trimming removed 4 bases from V and 6 bases from J, with 11 bases in between. The CDR3 is 14 amino acids. Written as DNA, the CDR3 is TGTGCCACCAGTGACCAGCGGCGCTCCGGGGAGCTGTTTTTT. Encoded protein: CATSDQRRSGELFF.